Detailed here is one TCR beta chain. The source of the sample is a study of blood T cell repertoires in COVID-19. Turning to the study itself: Italy, Spain and the United States were the sources of the convalescent and acute COVID-19 samples. Nucleic acid was either cDNA or gDNA, and it came from T cells, B-cell-depleted T cells, or PBMCs.

The CDR3 loop spans 14 amino acids. Germline trimming cut 9 bases from V and 5 bases from J; bases unmatched to any gene: 7. CDR1 and CDR2 (germline): SNHLY, FYNNEI. How the authors handled the data: Reference gene primer amplification gave estimated nucleated cell counts. Sequencing used immunoSEQ multiplex PCR; TCRdb keeps in-frame clones, though not all of them. V, J and clone size derive from that table, while D and trimming were established from the DNA sequence. The repertoire consists of 350,000 to 450,000 clones, with around 89% occurring once and the leading ten covering roughly 1.4%. During active infection, Seattle patients enrolled and were then monitored through disease.

The sequence derives from a woman in her forties with COVID-19, enrolled during active disease. The sample taken for sequencing was peripheral blood. V and J are TRBV2 and TRBJ1-4; the match to TRBD1 covers 9 bases. The CDR3 region is CARGGTGRNEKLFF. The CDR3 DNA reads TGTGCCAGGGGAGGGACAGGGAGAAATGAAAAACTGTTTTTT.